This T cell receptor beta chain is from a study of blood T cell repertoires in COVID-19. About the research overall: Samples representing acute and convalescent COVID-19 were sourced from the United States, Italy and Spain. Sources were T cells, B-cell-depleted T cells, or PBMCs; the material itself was cDNA or gDNA.

As processed by the authors: Using reference gene primer amplification, nucleated cell counts were estimated. Method: immunoSEQ multiplex PCR; TCRdb's copy keeps in-frame clones and lacks some. V, J and clone size derive from that table, while D and trimming were established from the DNA sequence. The sample yields about 200,000 clones, about 85% seen once. V lost 4 bases and J 6 bases, leaving 13 bases between the germline ends. Germline V gene lookup returns CDR1 SGHTA and CDR2 FQGNSA. The CDR3 contains 14 residues. The sequence was collected from a human donor in a cohort sampled during active COVID-19. The J gene is TRBJ2-1, the V gene TRBV7-2; D gene uncertain. The sequencing input was peripheral blood. In nucleotides, the CDR3 is TGTGCCAGCAGCTCCCCCCCCCAGATCAATGAGCAGTTCTTC. This sequence encodes CASSSPPQINEQFF.